These T cell receptor beta chains were read from a single sample in a study of T cell repertoires in cytomegalovirus infection. TCRdb passed the reads through MiXCR, listing each CDR3 protein once. The repertoire has about 330,000 distinct CDR3 sequences, more than 8% of them found once; the top ten carry 3.5% to 4.5%. The sample consisted of PBMCs. Source of these receptors: a human donor in good health (CMV status not recorded). Some clones in this sample may be carry-over from other donors' samples. Both conserved end residues are part of each CDR3. The D gene is left open where the match is weak. Size is stated for part of the rows, as once, few or many counts, or as a class when the clone is expanded.

>many|NA|TRBJ2-1|TRBV7-2
CASRSEGDFGEQFF
TGTGCCAGCAGATCAGAGGGGGATTTCGGTGAGCAGTTCTTC
>few|NA|TRBJ1-2|TRBV25-1
CASSGPHEGNNYGYTF
TGTGCCAGCAGTGGTCCCCACGAGGGAAACAACTATGGCTACACCTTC
>many|NA|TRBJ2-5|TRBV7-2
CASSFEGTETQYF
TGTGCCAGCAGCTTTGAGGGCACGGAGACCCAGTACTTC
>few|NA|TRBJ2-7|TRBV19
CASSAWETDYEQYF
TGTGCCAGTAGTGCGTGGGAAACTGACTACGAGCAGTACTTC
>few|TRBD2|TRBJ2-1|TRBV6-2/TRBV6-3
CASSLLEGSGRWSGEQFF
TGTGCCAGCAGCCTACTCGAAGGTAGCGGGAGGTGGTCGGGTGAGCAGTTCTTC
>many|TRBD2|TRBJ2-1|TRBV27
CASRGIAGAVGNNEQFF
TGTGCCAGCAGGGGAATAGCGGGAGCGGTTGGGAACAATGAGCAGTTCTTC
>few|TRBD1|TRBJ1-1|TRBV7-2
CASSWDSYTEAFF
TGTGCCAGCAGCTGGGACAGCTACACTGAAGCTTTCTTT
>many|NA|TRBJ1-5|TRBV4-1
CASSQDPGLQPQHF
TGCGCCAGCAGCCAAGATCCGGGATTGCAGCCCCAGCATTTT
>NA|NA|TRBJ2-1|TRBV12-3/TRBV12-4
CASTGPSAAVNEQFF
TGTGCCAGCACGGGCCCCAGTGCGGCGGTGAATGAGCAGTTCTTC
>NA|TRBD1|TRBJ1-6|TRBV7-2
CASSSGQLKGSPLHF
TGTGCCAGCAGCTCGGGACAGCTAAAGGGCTCACCCCTCCACTTT
>NA|NA|TRBJ1-1|TRBV7-6
CASSLGTRGNTEAFF
TGTGCCAGCAGCTTAGGGACTAGGGGGAACACTGAAGCTTTCTTT
>NA|TRBD1|TRBJ2-3|TRBV29-1
CSVEEGRQGITDTQYF
TGCAGCGTTGAAGAGGGACGACAGGGAATCACAGATACGCAGTATTTT
>few|TRBD2|TRBJ2-3|TRBV7-3
CASSWGLANTDTQYF
TGTGCCAGCAGCTGGGGACTAGCCAACACAGATACGCAGTATTTT
>many|TRBD2|TRBJ2-3|TRBV4-3
CASSQERLAGGDTQYF
TGCGCCAGCAGCCAAGAGAGACTAGCGGGAGGGGATACGCAGTATTTT
>NA|TRBD1|TRBJ2-5|TRBV5-6
CASSLGDSSFQETQYF
TGTGCCAGCAGCTTGGGGGACAGTAGCTTCCAAGAGACCCAGTACTTC
>NA|TRBD1|TRBJ1-6|TRBV7-2
CASSIRDRASPLHF
TGTGCCAGCAGCATCCGGGACAGGGCCTCACCCCTCCACTTT
>NA|TRBD1|TRBJ1-1|TRBV19
CASSTVDRVYNTEAFF
TGTGCCAGTAGTACCGTTGACAGGGTTTACAACACTGAAGCTTTCTTT
>NA|NA|TRBJ1-3|TRBV28
CASSFRSGNTIYF
TGTGCCAGCAGTTTTAGGTCCGGAAACACCATATATTTT
>NA|NA|TRBJ1-2|TRBV29-1
CSVEASGGNYGYTF
TGCAGCGTTGAAGCTAGTGGCGGTAACTATGGCTACACCTTC
>NA|TRBD2|TRBJ2-7|TRBV13
CASSPGGRGYEQYF
TGTGCCAGCAGCCCGGGGGGGCGGGGCTACGAGCAGTACTTC
>few|NA|TRBJ1-1|TRBV18
CASSPVGGNTEAFF
TGTGCCAGCTCACCTGTGGGGGGGAACACTGAAGCTTTCTTT
>many|NA|TRBJ1-2|TRBV7-9
CASSLALEVTAVGNYGYTF
TGTGCCAGCAGCTTAGCGCTCGAAGTTACGGCAGTGGGAAACTATGGCTACACCTTC
>many|NA|TRBJ1-1|TRBV6-2/TRBV6-3
CASSYRGPLNTEAFF
TGTGCCAGCAGTTACCGAGGACCGCTCAACACTGAAGCTTTCTTT
>many|NA|TRBJ2-5|TRBV7-3
CASSLYGGSGGGAQETQYF
TGTGCCAGCAGCCTTTACGGCGGATCGGGCGGGGGCGCCCAAGAGACCCAGTACTTC
>NA|NA|TRBJ1-2|TRBV12-3/TRBV12-4
CASSLGELYGYTF
TGTGCCAGCAGTTTGGGGGAACTCTATGGCTACACCTTC
>many|NA|TRBJ2-5|TRBV7-2
CASSLRREGETQYF
TGTGCCAGCAGCTTAAGGCGAGAGGGGGAGACCCAGTACTTC
>NA|TRBD2|TRBJ2-1|TRBV20-1
CSALTSGSLNEQFF
TGCAGTGCGTTGACTAGCGGGAGTCTCAATGAGCAGTTCTTC
>few|TRBD2|TRBJ2-7|TRBV7-9
CASSRRGAGPYEQYF
TGTGCCAGCAGCCGACGGGGAGCGGGACCCTACGAGCAGTACTTC
>many|TRBD2|TRBJ2-1|TRBV7-6
CASSSGLVAANEQFF
TGTGCCAGCAGCTCCGGACTAGTCGCCGCCAATGAGCAGTTCTTC
>few|TRBD1|TRBJ2-7|TRBV12-3/TRBV12-4
CASTTGTGSYEQYF
TGTGCCAGCACCACCGGGACAGGGTCCTACGAGCAGTACTTC
>NA|TRBD2|TRBJ2-1|TRBV6-1
CASSTSGGGTKQFF
TGTGCCAGCAGTACTAGCGGGGGGGGAACAAAGCAGTTCTTC
>many|TRBD1|TRBJ2-7|TRBV7-2
CASSPDRGTPYEQYF
TGTGCCAGCAGCCCGGACAGGGGAACTCCCTACGAGCAGTACTTC
>many|TRBD1|TRBJ2-7|TRBV27
CASSRDRVIYEQYF
TGTGCCAGCAGCCGGGACAGGGTCATCTACGAGCAGTACTTC
>many|TRBD1|TRBJ1-1|TRBV9
CASSVVGQGDTEAFF
TGTGCCAGCAGCGTAGTTGGTCAGGGGGACACTGAAGCTTTCTTT
>few|NA|TRBJ2-2|TRBV9
CASRAGRNTGELFF
TGTGCCAGCAGGGCAGGCCGGAACACCGGGGAGCTGTTTTTT
>NA|NA|TRBJ1-4|TRBV18
CASLPGRDSTNEKLFF
TGTGCCAGCCTACCGGGAAGGGACTCCACTAATGAAAAACTGTTTTTT
>many|TRBD1|TRBJ1-1|TRBV7-2
CASSPGVGTGGTEAFF
TGTGCCAGCAGCCCAGGGGTGGGAACAGGGGGCACTGAAGCTTTCTTT
>few|TRBD1|TRBJ1-1|TRBV3-1
CASSRHRGRDTEAFF
TGTGCCAGCAGCCGTCACAGGGGGAGGGACACTGAAGCTTTCTTT
>many|NA|TRBJ2-1|TRBV7-2
CASSSNHRVRFF
TGTGCCAGCAGCTCCAACCACAGGGTCCGGTTCTTC
>many|NA|TRBJ2-3|TRBV28
CASNADRLSTDTQYF
TGTGCCAGCAACGCGGACAGACTCAGCACAGATACGCAGTATTTT
>few|NA|TRBJ2-3|TRBV4-3
CASSRLRGERRNPQADTQYF
TGCGCCAGCAGCCGCCTCCGCGGGGAGCGACGAAACCCTCAGGCAGATACGCAGTATTTT
>few|TRBD1|TRBJ1-1|TRBV6-5
CASRLNRAGGRGTEAFF
TGTGCCAGCAGATTAAATCGGGCAGGGGGCCGTGGCACTGAAGCTTTCTTT
>NA|TRBD2|TRBJ2-1|TRBV12-3/TRBV12-4
CASSLPSGTYNEQFF
TGTGCCAGCAGTTTACCTAGCGGAACTTACAATGAGCAGTTCTTC
>NA|NA|TRBJ2-5|TRBV7-2
CASSLAKGAGETQYF
TGTGCCAGCAGCTTAGCGAAGGGGGCGGGGGAGACCCAGTACTTC
>many|NA|TRBJ2-5|TRBV7-3
CASSPRGGGTQYF
TGTGCCAGCAGCCCCAGGGGCGGGGGGACCCAGTACTTC
>few|NA|TRBJ2-5|TRBV6-5
CASSYGFSQETQYF
TGTGCCAGCAGTTACGGGTTTAGTCAAGAGACCCAGTACTTC
>few|NA|TRBJ1-1|TRBV6-2/TRBV6-3
CASSLLQGKSNTEAFF
TGTGCCAGCAGTTTGCTCCAGGGGAAATCGAACACTGAAGCTTTCTTT
>many|NA|TRBJ1-5|TRBV7-2
CASSQGMVGGAQPQHF
TGTGCCAGCAGCCAAGGAATGGTGGGAGGGGCTCAGCCCCAGCATTTT
>NA|NA|TRBJ2-1|TRBV4-2
CASSQDFTGNYNEQFF
TGTGCCAGCAGCCAAGATTTTACAGGGAACTACAATGAGCAGTTCTTC
>NA|NA|TRBJ2-7|TRBV11-2
CASSLEGAAAYEQYF
TGTGCCAGCAGCTTGGAAGGGGCGGCCGCCTACGAGCAGTACTTC
>many|NA|TRBJ1-1|TRBV7-2
CASSFDAEAFF
TGTGCCAGCAGCTTCGACGCTGAAGCTTTCTTT
>many|TRBD1|TRBJ2-2|TRBV12-3/TRBV12-4
CASSTHRDRRLWRELFF
TGTGCCAGCAGTACGCACCGGGACAGGCGACTTTGGAGGGAGCTGTTTTTT
>many|TRBD1|TRBJ2-7|TRBV28
CASSLTTGAEQYF
TGTGCCAGCAGTCTAACGACAGGGGCCGAGCAGTACTTC
>few|NA|TRBJ2-7|TRBV7-2
CASSSTHRRLGVSSYEQYF
TGTGCCAGCAGCTCAACCCACCGTAGGTTAGGGGTCAGCTCCTACGAGCAGTACTTC
>few|NA|TRBJ1-1|TRBV6-2/TRBV6-3
CASRYDSEAFF
TGTGCCAGCAGATACGACAGTGAAGCTTTCTTT